This T cell receptor beta chain originates from a study of vaccination and CD4 T cells after COVID-19. Study at large: Typically, post-vaccine samples were obtained a median 72 days after dose two, within a range of 14 to 241. In culture, cells were exposed to overlapping spike peptides from SARS-CoV-2, HCoV-NL63, HCoV-OC43 and HCoV-229E.

This clonotype has more than one count but fewer than ten. The antigen remains unidentified. Oncomine TCR Beta short-read sequencing was applied to DNA from cultured CD4+ T cells. Genomic DNA from cultured CD4+ T cells was extracted. TCRdb itself ran the PCR reads through MiXCR, one entry per CDR3 protein. Seen here are 14,000 or so distinct CDR3 sequences, about 29% observed once, and the top ten hold 20% to 25%. Sample treatment: roughly nine-day PBMC culture with coronavirus spike peptide pools or control peptides (ViraFEST assay). Negative selection purified CD4+ T cells after 10 days of culture. Sequencing was done on a sample of cultured CD4+ T cells from blood. The clonotype originates from a human donor with COVID-19.

The CDR3 sequence is CASSLNLPGQKVDSNQPQHF. The CDR3 DNA reads as TGTGCCAGCAGCCTAAACTTGCCGGGACAGAAAGTGGATAGCAATCAGCCCCAGCATTTT. V is TRBV11-3 and J is TRBJ1-5, with 7 bases identical to TRBD1. The CDR3 spans 20 residues. Germline V lookup: CDR1 SGHNT, CDR2 YENEEA. The ends lost 5 bases at V and 0 bases at J; junction bases unmatched: 19.